Below, one T cell receptor beta chain is given with its context. This sample was included in a study of control samples from healthy donors and cancer patients. Here immunoSEQ multiplex PCR was the method, and the copy in TCRdb shows in-frame clones only, minus some. The repertoire holds fewer than 200,000 clones, with 85% to 95% as singletons. The V gene lost 7 bases and the J gene lost 5 bases, with 12 bases spanning the gap. This CDR3 contains 14 residues. From germline, CDR1 is MDHEN and CDR2 SYDVKM. The sequenced sample consisted of blood. The chain has TRBV28 and TRBJ1-6, with TRBD1 as a possible D gene (5 bases). This TCR was sampled from a man aged 30 to 45 in good health. CDR3 residues: CASIPGPHNSPLHF. CDR3 DNA sequence: TGTGCCAGCATCCCGGGGCCACATAATTCACCCCTCCACTTT.